One and the same sample provided the 32 T cell receptor beta chains below, sequenced in a study of OX40 agonist ivuxolimab in advanced cancers. TCRdb's table, derived via immunoSEQ multiplex PCR, lists solely in-frame clones and lacks some. The data contain about 94,000 clones, under 95% of them singletons. The sequencing used CD4+ or CD8+ T cells sorted from blood, collected in a trial of the OX40 agonist ivuxolimab. These receptors were taken from an adult with an advanced solid tumor such as melanoma, head and neck, liver or kidney cancer.

CDR3 sequence: CASSLYTEAFF. The CDR3 bases are TGTGCCAGCAGTCTATACACTGAAGCTTTCTTT. The chain couples TRBV7-2 to TRBJ1-1; D remains ambiguous. V was cut by 6 bases and J by 3 bases, with 5 bases left in between. Germline loops: CDR1 SGHTA, CDR2 FQGNSA. The CDR3 totals 11 residues.

This clone appeared a single time. The chain uses TRBV6-6 and TRBJ1-4; D is unresolved. CDR3 size: 15 residues. With 7 bases removed from V and 0 bases from J, the gap between germline ends came to 12 bases. From germline, CDR1 is MNHNY and CDR2 SVGAGI (reference sequence). Written as DNA, the CDR3 is TGTGCCAGCACCATGGTCCTTGCAACTAATGAAAAACTGTTTTTT. This encodes CASTMVLATNEKLFF.

CDR3 in amino acids: CASSVTGTRGNEQFF. The DNA of the CDR3 is TGTGCCAGCAGTGTAACCGGGACTAGGGGCAATGAGCAGTTCTTC. This chain links TRBV6-1 with TRBJ2-1; TRBD2 matches at 8 bases. CDR3 length: 15 residues. From germline, CDR1 is MNHNS and CDR2 SASEGT. Trimming removed 4 bases from V and 6 bases from J; junction bases left unmatched: 8.

The chain has TRBV19 and TRBJ2-7; 10 bases agree with TRBD2. The CDR3 runs to 14 residues. CDR1 and CDR2 from the germline V gene are LNHDA and SQIVND (reference sequence). The V gene end was trimmed by 8 bases and the J gene end by 4 bases; junction bases not matched to a gene: 8. CDR3 sequence reads: CASAKTSGDYEQYF. CDR3 nucleotide sequence: TGTGCCAGTGCTAAAACTAGCGGGGATTACGAGCAGTACTTC. The complete variable domain, with remaining parts taken from reference TRBV19 and TRBJ2-7, reads DGGITQSPKYLFRKEGQNVTLSCEQNLNHDAMYWYRQDPGQGLRLIYYSQIVNDFQKGDIAEGYSVSREKKESFPLTVTSAQKNPTAFYLCASAKTSGDYEQYFGPGTRLTVT.

The V call is TRBV7-9, the J call TRBJ1-3; no definite D call. The V end lost 3 bases, the J end lost 0 bases, and 9 bases lay between the germline ends. This CDR3 is built from 15 residues. The germline V gene has CDR1 SEHNR and CDR2 FQNEAQ (reference sequence). CDR3 sequence: CASSLLMGSGNTIYF. DNA of the CDR3: TGTGCCAGCAGCTTGCTGATGGGCTCTGGAAACACCATATATTTT.

This clone has only one observation. This rearrangement joins TRBV7-9 to TRBJ2-7; D possibly corresponds to TRBD2 (5 bases). Trimming cost V 5 bases and J 2 bases, with 16 bases left between them. Germline V CDR1 and CDR2: SEHNR, FQNEAQ (reference sequence). The CDR3 sequence is 15 residues long. CDR3 DNA sequence: TGTGCCAGCAGCCCGGACTCAATTCTTCCCTACGAGCAGTACTTC. Encoded protein: CASSPDSILPYEQYF.

The V and J genes are TRBV11-3 and TRBJ1-4, with a weak D call TRBD1 (5 bases). Germline V lookup: CDR1 SGHNT, CDR2 YENEEA. Trimming shortened V by 1 base and J by 0 bases, and 9 bases separated the two germline ends. This CDR3 comprises 16 residues. The CDR3 spells CASSLGARATNEKLFF. CDR3 nucleotides: TGTGCCAGCAGCTTAGGGGCCAGGGCAACTAATGAAAAACTGTTTTTT.

The rearrangement uses TRBV7-2 and TRBJ2-5; TRBD2 matches at 9 bases. This CDR3 comprises 16 residues. V lost 5 bases and J lost 5; bases outside the gene matches: 12. CDR1 SGHTA and CDR2 FQGNSA come from the germline V gene. CDR3 region: CASSLRPSGTGETQYF. DNA of the CDR3: TGTGCCAGCAGCCTAAGGCCTAGCGGGACGGGGGAGACCCAGTACTTC.

The rearrangement joins TRBV4-2 to TRBJ1-4, with 8 bases that match TRBD1. Unmatched junction bases numbered 13, after V lost 5 bases and J lost 8 bases. The CDR3 is 16 residues long. CDR1 is LGHNA and CDR2 is YNFKEQ in the germline V gene. In DNA form, the CDR3 reads TGTGCCAGCAGCGTCCGTCTGGACAGGGAAGGAGAAAAACTGTTTTTT. Amino acid sequence: CASSVRLDREGEKLFF.

This clone occurred a few times. The J gene is TRBJ1-1, the V gene TRBV7-2; D gene ambiguous. The CDR3 loop spans 13 amino acids. Trimming pared 5 bases from V and 7 bases from J, leaving 14 bases between. Germline loops: CDR1 SGHTA, CDR2 FQGNSA. CDR3 coding DNA: TGTGCCAGCAGCCTGGGCAGCCAAAGTGAAGCTTTCTTT. It yields the protein CASSLGSQSEAFF.

As for this clone: This same CDR3 is encoded by further DNA sequences in the sample. The V gene is TRBV15, the J gene TRBJ1-2; 7 nucleotides line up with TRBD1. The CDR3 is 16 residues long. Germline loops: CDR1 LNHNV, CDR2 YYDKDF (reference sequence). With V trimmed by 0 bases and J by 8 bases, 12 bases remained unmatched. The chain's CDR3 is CATSRDRGEQGQGYTF. DNA for the CDR3: TGTGCCACCAGCAGAGATCGAGGAGAGCAGGGACAGGGCTACACCTTC.

The J gene is TRBJ2-6, the V gene TRBV9, with a weak D call TRBD2 (6 bases). V dropped 2 bases and J dropped 3 bases, with 24 bases sitting between them. This CDR3 comprises 20 residues. Germline-derived CDR1 and CDR2 are SGDLS and YYNGEE. CDR3: CASSVSYERVAMIGANVLTF. DNA of the CDR3: TGTGCCAGCAGCGTGAGTTACGAGCGGGTAGCCATGATTGGGGCCAACGTCCTGACTTTC.

This clone showed up just a few times. This chain joins TRBV5-5 and TRBJ1-5; 8 bases are shared with TRBD1. Germline V gives CDR1 SGHKS, CDR2 YYEKEE (reference sequence). The V segment lost 7 bases and the J segment 1 base; nucleotides outside the gene matches: 19. The CDR3 totals 19 residues. CDR3 loop: CASGEGAGGAVGSNQPQHF. In nucleotides, the CDR3 is TGTGCCAGCGGGGAGGGTGCAGGGGGCGCGGTTGGGAGCAATCAGCCCCAGCATTTT.

This chain links TRBV11-1 with TRBJ2-1, with D perhaps being TRBD1 or TRBD2 (5 bases each). The ends were cut back, 1 base at V and 7 bases at J, with 11 bases in the middle. This CDR3 is 14 amino acids long. CDR1 and CDR2 (germline): SGHAT, FQDESV (reference sequence). The CDR3 bases are TGTGCCAGCAGCTTAGGTACGGGGCTGAATGAGCAGTTCTTC. It translates to CASSLGTGLNEQFF.

This chain joins TRBV11-2 and TRBJ2-5; D is uncertain. Trimming shortened V by 4 bases and J by 7 bases, and 13 bases separated the two germline ends. The CDR3 covers 13 residues. Germline V CDR1 and CDR2: SGHAT, FQNNGV. The CDR3 here is CASSSLGKGTQYF. CDR3 nucleotide sequence: TGTGCCAGCAGCTCCCTGGGAAAGGGGACCCAGTACTTC.

V gene TRBV11-2 combines with J gene TRBJ2-2; the match to TRBD2 covers 9 bases. Germline V CDR1 and CDR2: SGHAT, FQNNGV. The V gene end was trimmed by 2 bases and the J gene end by 5 bases; junction bases not matched to a gene: 3. The CDR3 is made up of 15 amino acids. This CDR3 is CASSLFSGRTGELFF. DNA for the CDR3: TGTGCCAGCAGCTTATTTAGCGGGAGAACCGGGGAGCTGTTTTTT.

Note on this clone: Mismatch with germline at one junction end may stem from a read error. The rearrangement joins TRBV29-1 to TRBJ1-3; possibly TRBD1 for D (5 bases). Germline CDR1 reads SQVTM; CDR2 reads ANQGSEA. The CDR3 covers 9 residues. CDR3 bases: TGCAGCGCGGGGACTTCGGGGGATTTT. This gives the protein CSAGTSGDF.

J is TRBJ2-2 and V is TRBV7-2; TRBD2 agrees at 8 bases. Per germline, CDR1 SGHTA and CDR2 FQGNSA. The CDR3 sequence is 15 residues long. The V gene end was trimmed by 0 bases and the J gene end by 5 bases; junction bases not matched to a gene: 2. The CDR3 nucleotides read TGTGCCAGCAGCTTAGCAGCGGGAGAAACCGGGGAGCTGTTTTTT. This codes for CASSLAAGETGELFF.

J is TRBJ2-1 and V is TRBV6-1; no reliable D call. CDR3 size: 15 residues. Deletions cut 1 base from V and 2 bases from J, with 9 bases between. Germline V gene data show CDR1 as MNHNS and CDR2 as SASEGT. CDR3 region: CASSEGQSPYNEQFF. DNA for the CDR3: TGTGCCAGCAGTGAAGGTCAAAGCCCCTACAATGAGCAGTTCTTC.

This chain links TRBV11-2 with TRBJ2-5; D remains unclear. The CDR3 extends over 13 amino acids. Trimming removed 0 bases at V and 1 base at J, with 3 bases between. Germline-derived CDR1 and CDR2 are SGHAT and FQNNGV. Here the CDR3 reads CASSLDSQETQYF. CDR3 sequence (DNA): TGTGCCAGCAGCTTAGATTCCCAAGAGACCCAGTACTTC.

The chain recombines TRBV9 with TRBJ2-3; tentatively, D is TRBD1 (5 bases). The germline CDR1 and CDR2 sequences are SGDLS and YYNGEE. This CDR3 contains 16 residues. V was cut by 1 base and J by 4 bases, with 16 bases left in between. As DNA, the CDR3 is TGTGCCAGCAGCGTAAGGCATGGGGCCCCACCAGATACGCAGTATTTT. Protein sequence: CASSVRHGAPPDTQYF.

This sequence joins TRBV5-6 and TRBJ1-5; 11 bases are shared with TRBD1. In germline, CDR1 is SGHDT, CDR2 YYEEEE. This CDR3 has 15 amino acids. Unmatched junction bases numbered 5, after V lost 3 bases and J lost 6 bases. The CDR3 loop is CASSSGQGAVQPQHF. CDR3 bases: TGTGCCAGCAGCTCTGGACAGGGGGCCGTTCAGCCCCAGCATTTT. Looking up the rest from reference TRBV5-6 and TRBJ1-5 gives the full variable domain: DAGVTQSPTHLIKTRGQQVTLRCSPKSGHDTVSWYQQALGQGPQFIFQYYEEEERQRGNFPDRFSGHQFPNYSSELNVNALLLGDSALYLCASSSGQGAVQPQHFGDGTRLSIL.

The chain recombines TRBV7-9 with TRBJ2-3; D unclear. Germline loops: CDR1 SEHNR, CDR2 FQNEAQ (reference sequence). This CDR3 has 16 amino acids. Trimming took off 0 bases at V and 0 bases at J, with 10 bases between the two ends. The DNA for the CDR3 is TGTGCCAGCAGCTTAGCGGGTTTTATCAGCACAGATACGCAGTATTTT. It specifies CASSLAGFISTDTQYF.

The V and J genes are TRBV20-1 and TRBJ1-5; no clear D. Per germline, CDR1 DFQATT and CDR2 SNEGSKA (reference sequence). The CDR3 runs to 10 residues. The V gene lost 6 bases and the J gene lost 5 bases, with 5 bases spanning the gap. CDR3 sequence: CSAQDQPQHF. CDR3 coding DNA: TGCAGTGCCCAAGATCAGCCCCAGCATTTT.

This clone was seen a single time. The genes are TRBV7-2 and TRBJ2-7; 8 positions agree with TRBD1. The CDR3 totals 16 residues. Germline-derived CDR1 and CDR2 are SGHTA and FQGNSA. J was trimmed by 0 bases and V by 2 bases; bases with no gene match: 6. CDR3 nucleotide sequence: TGTGCCAGCAGCTTATCAGGGGGCTCCAGCTCCTACGAGCAGTACTTC. This translates into CASSLSGGSSSYEQYF.

V gene TRBV7-2 combines with J gene TRBJ2-5, with 7 bases fitting TRBD1. This CDR3 contains 17 residues. V dropped 1 base and J dropped 7; count of bases not matched to a gene: 15. Germline CDR1 reads SGHTA; CDR2 reads FQGNSA. CDR3: CASSLVGFRDSVVTQYF. CDR3 coding DNA: TGTGCCAGCAGCTTAGTTGGATTTAGGGACAGCGTGGTGACCCAGTACTTC. The full variable domain, rest sourced from reference TRBV7-2 and TRBJ2-5, is GAGVSQSPSNKVTEKGKDVELRCDPISGHTALYWYRQSLGQGLEFLIYFQGNSAPDKSGLPSDRFSAERTGGSVSTLTIQRTQQEDSAVYLCASSLVGFRDSVVTQYFGPGTRLLVL.

The rearrangement uses TRBV5-1 and TRBJ2-1; 9 nucleotides agree with TRBD2. The V gene's germline CDR1 is SGHRS and CDR2 YFSETQ. With 0 bases clipped from V and 10 bases from J, the junction kept 11 bases outside the gene matches. CDR3 length: 16 residues. As DNA, the CDR3 is TGCGCCAGCAGCTTGGATTCGGGACTAGCCGGGAGAGAGCAGTTCTTC. It translates to CASSLDSGLAGREQFF.

This sequence joins TRBV11-2 and TRBJ2-7; D might be TRBD1 (5 bases). V was cut by 4 bases and J by 5 bases, with 21 bases left in between. The CDR3 extends over 16 amino acids. Germline V CDR1 and CDR2: SGHAT, FQNNGV. The CDR3 DNA is TGTGCCAGCAGCTCCGTCCCCGGGCAGGGTGCCGACGAGCAGTACTTC. Amino acid sequence: CASSSVPGQGADEQYF.

This clone appeared once. This sequence joins TRBV19 and TRBJ2-5; a weak D match, TRBD2 (6 bases). The V gene's germline CDR1 is LNHDA and CDR2 SQIVND (reference sequence). Trimming took off 3 bases at V and 4 bases at J, with 12 bases between the two ends. The CDR3 contains 14 residues. The CDR3 sequence: CASSMGRGPETQYF. The DNA of the CDR3 is TGTGCCAGTAGTATGGGGCGGGGCCCAGAGACCCAGTACTTC. Filled out from reference TRBV19 and TRBJ2-5, the complete variable domain reads DGGITQSPKYLFRKEGQNVTLSCEQNLNHDAMYWYRQDPGQGLRLIYYSQIVNDFQKGDIAEGYSVSREKKESFPLTVTSAQKNPTAFYLCASSMGRGPETQYFGPGTRLLVL.

The chain carries TRBV19 and TRBJ1-1, with 9 bases identical to TRBD1. The V gene end was trimmed by 5 bases and the J gene end by 3 bases; junction bases not matched to a gene: 10. Germline assignment: CDR1 LNHDA and CDR2 SQIVND (reference sequence). The CDR3 length is 16 residues. This chain's CDR3 is CASSSKYRGQDTEAFF. DNA of the CDR3: TGTGCCAGTAGTTCCAAATACAGGGGGCAGGACACTGAAGCTTTCTTT. Combining the CDR3 with reference TRBV19 and TRBJ1-1 gives the whole variable domain DGGITQSPKYLFRKEGQNVTLSCEQNLNHDAMYWYRQDPGQGLRLIYYSQIVNDFQKGDIAEGYSVSREKKESFPLTVTSAQKNPTAFYLCASSSKYRGQDTEAFFGQGTRLTVV.

The V gene is TRBV19, the J gene TRBJ1-4; D unclear. Germline V gene sequence: CDR1 LNHDA, CDR2 SQIVND (reference sequence). The CDR3 runs to 14 residues. Deletions cut 5 bases from V and 7 bases from J, with 14 bases between. This CDR3 reads CASSEGGRGEKLFF. As DNA, the CDR3 is TGTGCCAGTAGTGAGGGAGGACGGGGTGAAAAACTGTTTTTT.

The V call is TRBV19, the J call TRBJ2-2, with D possibly TRBD1 on 6 matching bases. Trimming shortened V by 3 bases and J by 5 bases, and 10 bases separated the two germline ends. Germline loops: CDR1 LNHDA, CDR2 SQIVND (reference sequence). This CDR3 has 14 amino acids. The DNA of the CDR3 is TGTGCCAGTAGTATCGGCAGGGGAACCGGGGAGCTGTTTTTT. Protein sequence: CASSIGRGTGELFF.